The 10 T cell receptor beta chains below come from one sample, sequenced in a study of tumor-infiltrating lymphocytes in glioblastoma multiforme. TCRB libraries came from RNA via three nested multiplex PCR rounds. TCRdb recomputed calls from the multiplex PCR reads with MiXCR, one row per CDR3 protein. The sample lists about 32,000 distinct CDR3 sequences; about 64% were seen once. The sample consisted of brain tumor tissue. The receptors come from a male donor with glioblastoma.

This rearrangement joins TRBV11-3 to TRBJ2-7, with D possibly being TRBD2 (6 bases). From germline, CDR1 is SGHNT and CDR2 YENEEA. V was cut by 0 bases and J by 4 bases, with 16 bases left in between. The CDR3 contains 16 residues. This CDR3 reads CASSLDLEGVWYEQYF. The CDR3 region has the DNA TGTGCCAGCAGCTTAGATCTGGAGGGAGTCTGGTACGAGCAGTACTTC.

This clonotype was seen at least ten times. The V call is TRBV5-4, the J call TRBJ1-2; TRBD1 might be the D (6 bases). CDR3 length: 18 amino acids. Trimming left V 4 bases short and J 1 base short, with 23 bases between. In germline, CDR1 is SGHNT, CDR2 YYREEE (reference sequence). CDR3 DNA sequence: TGTGCCAGCAGCACACGGGACCGGGACACAGTTTTTAACTATGGCTACACCTTC. It yields the protein CASSTRDRDTVFNYGYTF.

The J gene is TRBJ1-1, the V gene TRBV11-2; tentatively, D is TRBD1 (5 bases). Germline CDR1 is SGHAT and CDR2 is FQNNGV. This CDR3 spans 15 amino acids. The V and J ends lost 0 bases and 5 bases respectively, with 13 bases between them. This CDR3 is CASSLEGGSFTEAFF. The CDR3 region has the DNA TGTGCCAGCAGCTTAGAGGGGGGGTCGTTTACTGAAGCTTTCTTT. Supplemented by reference TRBV11-2 and TRBJ1-1, the full variable domain reads EAGVAQSPRYKIIEKRQSVAFWCNPISGHATLYWYQQILGQGPKLLIQFQNNGVVDDSQLPKDRFSAERLKGVDSTLKIQPAKLEDSAVYLCASSLEGGSFTEAFFGQGTRLTVV.

This clonotype was found once. At one of its ends the junction is not consistent with the germline gene, which may arise from a read error. The chain has TRBV10-2 and TRBJ2-1; D uncertain. Germline CDR1 WSHSY, CDR2 SAAADI. The CDR3 contains 10 residues. This CDR3 reads CASSQDEQFF. CDR3 DNA sequence: TGCGCCAGCAGTCAGGATGAGCAATTCTTC.

About this clonotype itself: At one of its ends the junction is not consistent with the germline gene, which may arise from a read error. The chain has TRBV29-1 and TRBJ2-3; the D gene is possibly TRBD1 (7 bases). The CDR3 runs 13 residues. CDR1 and CDR2 (germline): SQVTM, ANQGSEA. The CDR3 loop reads CNAGLRGPDAQYF. DNA for the CDR3: TGCAACGCGGGACTTAGGGGGCCAGATGCGCAGTATTTT.

The chain is built from TRBV12-3 or TRBV12-4 and TRBJ2-2, with D uncertain. The CDR3 sequence is 12 residues long. Trimming left V 7 bases short and J 8 bases short, with 11 bases between. The CDR3 protein is CASILTRGELFF. As DNA, the CDR3 is TGTGCCAGCATCTTAACTCGGGGGGAGCTGTTTTTT.

The chain is built from TRBV10-2 and TRBJ1-5; tentatively, D is TRBD1 (6 bases). Per the germline V gene, CDR1 is WSHSY and CDR2 is SAAADI. This CDR3 is built from 15 residues. The V gene lost 9 bases and the J gene lost 5 bases, with 20 bases spanning the gap. CDR3 residues: CASRPLAAGDQPQHF. In nucleotides, the CDR3 is TGCGCCAGTAGGCCCTTGGCGGCAGGGGATCAGCCCCAGCATTTT.

Concerning this clonotype itself: This could be a read error, since a much larger clone is one nucleotide away. The chain couples TRBV7-9 to TRBJ2-5, with D possibly being TRBD1 or TRBD2 (5 bases each). The V gene's germline CDR1 is SEHNR and CDR2 FQNEAQ (reference sequence). CDR3 length equals 13 residues. CDR3 coding DNA: TGTGCCAACAGCTTAGGGGAGCAAGAGACCCAGTACTTC. Translated, it gives CANSLGEQETQYF.

Concerning this clonotype itself: One base away lies a much larger clone, so this may be a sequencing read error. The V and J genes are TRBV12-3 or TRBV12-4 and TRBJ1-5; D is unresolved. This CDR3 has 15 residues. CDR3 nucleotide sequence: TGTGCCAGCAGCTTAGGAGGGTTTGGCAATCAGTCCCAGCATTTT. Translating gives CASSLGGFGNQSQHF.

Note on this clonotype: This CDR3 is missing its conserved last phenylalanine or tryptophan, likely due to a read error. The chain uses TRBV12-3 or TRBV12-4 and TRBJ1-5; D gene ambiguous. The CDR3 covers 12 residues. V lost 7 bases, J lost 7 bases, and 11 bases lay in between. The CDR3 bases are TGTGCCAGCACCCGACCTAACCAGCCCCAGCATATT. As protein: CASTRPNQPQHI.